Shown below are 15 T cell receptor beta chains from a single sample sequenced in a study of shared clonotypes between healthy human individuals. Assay: immunoSEQ multiplex PCR; the TCRdb copy retains only in-frame clones and omits some. The table has 2 million to 3 million clones, approximately 94% seen once; the top ten hold about 0.39%. Sequences were obtained from naive CD4+ T cells from PBMCs. Subset indicated: CD45RA+ positively selected. These receptor sequences come from a young man in good health. Some clones in this sample may be carry-over from other donors' samples.

The genes are TRBV7-3 and TRBJ2-1; D could derive from TRBD1 or TRBD2 (5 bases each). Trimming shortened V by 5 bases and J by 3 bases, and 17 bases separated the two germline ends. The CDR3 has 16 amino acids. Germline CDR1 SGHTA, CDR2 FQGTGA. As DNA, the CDR3 is TGTGCCAGCAGCCAAGGGGTTATAGCGAACTACAATGAGCAGTTCTTC. Translated: CASSQGVIANYNEQFF.

The chain combines TRBV9 with TRBJ2-5; weak D call: TRBD1 (6 bases). Trimming removed 5 bases from V and 5 bases from J, with 22 bases in between. This CDR3 region has 16 residues. Per germline, CDR1 SGDLS and CDR2 YYNGEE. Here the CDR3 DNA reads TGTGCCAGCAGTCCAGGTCCTCCAGGGGTGTGGGAGACCCAGTACTTC. Translation gives CASSPGPPGVWETQYF.

The V gene is TRBV9, the J gene TRBJ2-6, with D perhaps matching TRBD2 (6 bases). Germline CDR1 and CDR2: SGDLS and YYNGEE. V lost 0 bases and J lost 4, with 14 bases in between. The CDR3 runs to 17 residues. In DNA form, the CDR3 reads TGTGCCAGCAGCGTAGTTGGTGCGGGGAAAGGGGCCAACGTCCTGACTTTC. As protein: CASSVVGAGKGANVLTF.

The gene calls are TRBV5-1 and TRBJ2-1; D assignment may be TRBD1 or TRBD2 (5 bases each). Germline CDR1 is SGHRS and CDR2 is YFSETQ. Trimming shortened V by 0 bases and J by 1 base, and 11 bases separated the two germline ends. This CDR3 region has 16 residues. The CDR3 sequence is CASSLALAGSYNEQFF. In DNA form, the CDR3 reads TGCGCCAGCAGCTTGGCGCTAGCAGGGTCCTACAATGAGCAGTTCTTC. Based on the CDR3 plus reference TRBV5-1 and TRBJ2-1, the full variable domain is KAGVTQTPRYLIKTRGQQVTLSCSPISGHRSVSWYQQTPGQGLQFLFEYFSETQRNKGNFPGRFSGRQFSNSRSEMNVSTLELGDSALYLCASSLALAGSYNEQFFGPGTRLTVL.

V and J are TRBV4-2 and TRBJ2-1; D unresolved. The V and J ends lost 4 bases and 0 bases respectively, with 10 bases between them. This CDR3 is built from 15 residues. CDR1 is LGHNA and CDR2 is YNFKEQ in the germline V gene. This CDR3 is CASSPQAASYNEQFF. As DNA, the CDR3 is TGTGCCAGCAGCCCCCAGGCGGCCTCCTACAATGAGCAGTTCTTC.

The CDR3 coding sequence is TGTGCCAGCAGCTGGGGACAGGGTGATGCAGATACGCAGTATTTT. Translated, it gives CASSWGQGDADTQYF. V usage is TRBV11-3 and J usage is TRBJ2-3; the match to TRBD1 covers 9 bases. Germline V gene data show CDR1 as SGHNT and CDR2 as YENEEA. Trimming removed 4 bases from V and 4 bases from J; junction bases left unmatched: 6. This CDR3 comprises 15 residues.

The rearrangement links TRBV6-1 to TRBJ1-1; TRBD1 might be the D (6 bases). The CDR3 is made up of 13 amino acids. V lost 3 bases and J lost 10, with 15 bases in between. Germline V gene data show CDR1 as MNHNS and CDR2 as SASEGT. The CDR3 DNA follows: TGTGCCAGCAGTGATCAGAGCGTGACAGGAGCTTTCTTT. Translating gives CASSDQSVTGAFF.

The rearrangement links TRBV10-3 to TRBJ2-7; D not certain. Deletions cut 11 bases from V and 7 bases from J, with 15 bases between. The CDR3 contains 11 residues. The germline V gene has CDR1 ENHRY and CDR2 SYGVKD. This chain's CDR3 is CAASDGGEQYF. Here the CDR3 DNA reads TGTGCCGCATCAGATGGTGGGGAGCAGTACTTC.

As regards this clone: Different DNA sequences within this sample yield the same CDR3. The chain carries TRBV28 and TRBJ2-7, with TRBD2 matching 11 bases. V was pared by 6 bases and J by 1 base, with 5 bases of the junction left unmatched. The CDR3 consists of 15 residues. Germline V gives CDR1 MDHEN, CDR2 SYDVKM. The CDR3 DNA reads as TGTGCCAGCAGCCCTCTAGCGGGGGGATCCTACGAGCAGTACTTC. It is translated as CASSPLAGGSYEQYF.

The chain combines TRBV7-3 with TRBJ2-7; 9 bases agree with TRBD2. Germline V lookup: CDR1 SGHTA, CDR2 FQGTGA. The CDR3 totals 18 residues. V lost 1 base, J lost 5 bases, and 15 bases stayed unmatched. CDR3 DNA sequence: TGTGCCAGCAGCTTAAGGGGCTGGGCGGGAGGGCACGGGGACGAGCAGTACTTC. Protein sequence: CASSLRGWAGGHGDEQYF.

The rearrangement uses TRBV7-3 and TRBJ1-1; TRBD1 aligns across 8 bases. Germline CDR1 and CDR2: SGHTA and FQGTGA. The CDR3 runs to 14 residues. V trimming: 5 bases; J trimming: 6 bases; junction bases outside the gene matches: 8. For the CDR3, the DNA is TGTGCCAGCAGCCTTGGACAGGGTAGGTCTGAAGCTTTCTTT. It encodes CASSLGQGRSEAFF. The variable domain in full, with the rest retrieved from reference TRBV7-3 and TRBJ1-1, is GAGVSQTPSNKVTEKGKYVELRCDPISGHTALYWYRQSLGQGPEFLIYFQGTGAADDSGLPNDRFFAVRPEGSVSTLKIQRTERGDSAVYLCASSLGQGRSEAFFGQGTRLTVV.

Notes on this clone: This specimen includes other DNA sequences encoding the same CDR3. This chain links TRBV7-2 with TRBJ1-5; TRBD1 is a possible D gene (5 bases). V lost 4 bases and J 4 bases, leaving 8 bases between the germline ends. Germline-derived CDR1 and CDR2 are SGHTA and FQGNSA. This CDR3 has 13 residues. CDR3 sequence reads: CASSSGPNQPQHF. In DNA form, the CDR3 reads TGTGCCAGCAGCTCGGGGCCGAATCAGCCCCAGCATTTT.

This clone has only one observation. The chain is built from TRBV6-6 and TRBJ1-1; D might be TRBD1 (6 bases). The V gene lost 4 bases and the J gene lost 4 bases, with 19 bases spanning the gap. The germline gives CDR1 MNHNY, CDR2 SVGAGI (reference sequence). The CDR3 spans 16 residues. The CDR3 DNA sequence: TGTGCCAGCAGTTTTCTGACACAGGGTCTTGGCACTGAAGCTTTCTTT. It encodes CASSFLTQGLGTEAFF.

This clone has just one count. The chain recombines TRBV7-3 with TRBJ1-1; possibly TRBD1 for D (5 bases). Germline CDR1 reads SGHTA; CDR2 reads FQGTGA. CDR3 size: 17 residues. The ends were cut back, 1 base at V and 4 bases at J, with 19 bases in the middle. CDR3 region: CASSLIPAGTGGTEAFF. In DNA form, the CDR3 reads TGTGCCAGCAGCTTAATTCCGGCAGGGACCGGAGGCACTGAAGCTTTCTTT.

The CDR3, as DNA: TGTGCCAGCACTGATTTGCGGGAGACCCAGTACTTC. Protein: CASTDLRETQYF. V gene TRBV25-1 combines with J gene TRBJ2-5, with D hard to call. Trimming took 7 bases from V and 5 from J, leaving 11 bases between them. The CDR3 covers 12 residues. From germline, CDR1 is MGHDK and CDR2 SYGVNS.